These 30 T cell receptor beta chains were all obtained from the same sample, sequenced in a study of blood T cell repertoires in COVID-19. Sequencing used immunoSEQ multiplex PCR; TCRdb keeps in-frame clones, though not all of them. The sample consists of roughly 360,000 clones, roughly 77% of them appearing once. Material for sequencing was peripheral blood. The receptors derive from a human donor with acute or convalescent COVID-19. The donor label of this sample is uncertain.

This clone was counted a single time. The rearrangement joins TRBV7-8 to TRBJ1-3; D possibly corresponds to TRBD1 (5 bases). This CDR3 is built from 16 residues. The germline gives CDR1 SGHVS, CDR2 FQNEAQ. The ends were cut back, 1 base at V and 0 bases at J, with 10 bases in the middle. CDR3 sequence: CASSLGGGSSGNTIYF. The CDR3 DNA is TGTGCCAGCAGCTTAGGGGGCGGAAGCTCTGGAAACACCATATATTTT. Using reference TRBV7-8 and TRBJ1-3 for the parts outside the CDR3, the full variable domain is GAGVSQSPRYKVAKRGQDVALRCDPISGHVSLFWYQQALGQGPEFLTYFQNEAQLDKSGLPSDRFFAERPEGSVSTLKIQRTQQEDSAVYLCASSLGGGSSGNTIYFGEGSWLTVV.

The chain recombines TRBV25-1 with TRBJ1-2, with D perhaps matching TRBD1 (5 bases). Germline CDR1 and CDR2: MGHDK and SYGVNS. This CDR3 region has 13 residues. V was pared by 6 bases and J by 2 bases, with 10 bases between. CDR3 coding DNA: TGTGCCAGCAGGGGGGGGAGAAACTATGGCTACACCTTC. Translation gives CASRGGRNYGYTF.

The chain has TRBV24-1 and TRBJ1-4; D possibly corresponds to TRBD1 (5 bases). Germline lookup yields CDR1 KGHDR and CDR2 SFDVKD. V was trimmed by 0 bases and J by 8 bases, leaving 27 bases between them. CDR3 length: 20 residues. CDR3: CATSDLRRKKWRGRREKLFF. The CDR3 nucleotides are TGTGCCACCAGTGATTTGCGTAGAAAAAAATGGAGGGGCCGGCGGGAAAAACTGTTTTTT.

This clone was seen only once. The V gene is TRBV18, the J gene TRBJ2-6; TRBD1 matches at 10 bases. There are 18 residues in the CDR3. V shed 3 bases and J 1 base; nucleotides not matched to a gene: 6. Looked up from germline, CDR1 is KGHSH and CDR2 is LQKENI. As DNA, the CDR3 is TGTGCCAGCTCACCCACGAGGACAGGGGGTTCTGGGGCCAACGTCCTGACTTTC. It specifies CASSPTRTGGSGANVLTF.

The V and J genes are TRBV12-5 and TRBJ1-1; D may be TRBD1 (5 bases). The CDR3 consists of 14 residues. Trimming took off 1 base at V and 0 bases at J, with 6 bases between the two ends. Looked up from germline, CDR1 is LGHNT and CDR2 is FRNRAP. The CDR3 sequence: CASGLEGVNTEAFF. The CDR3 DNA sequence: TGTGCTAGTGGTTTGGAAGGGGTGAACACTGAAGCTTTCTTT.

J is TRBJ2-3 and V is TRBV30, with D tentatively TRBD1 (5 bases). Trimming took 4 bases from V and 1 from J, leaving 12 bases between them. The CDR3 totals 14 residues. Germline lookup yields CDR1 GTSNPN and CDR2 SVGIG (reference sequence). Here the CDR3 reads CAWKIGRGTDTQYF. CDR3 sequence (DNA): TGTGCCTGGAAGATAGGCAGGGGCACAGATACGCAGTATTTT. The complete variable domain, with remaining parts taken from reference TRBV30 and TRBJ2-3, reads SQTIHQWPATLVQPVGSPLSLECTVEGTSNPNLYWYRQAAGRGLQLLFYSVGIGQISSEVPQNLSASRPQDRQFILSSKKLLLSDSGFYLCAWKIGRGTDTQYFGPGTRLTVL.

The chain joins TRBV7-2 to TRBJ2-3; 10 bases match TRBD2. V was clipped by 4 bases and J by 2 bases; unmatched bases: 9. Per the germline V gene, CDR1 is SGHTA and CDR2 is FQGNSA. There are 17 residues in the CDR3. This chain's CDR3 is CASSSLSGRGFTDTQYF. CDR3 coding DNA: TGTGCCAGCAGCTCGTTAAGCGGGAGGGGTTTCACAGATACGCAGTATTTT.

In DNA form, the CDR3 reads TGTGCCAGCAGCGACAGGCTGACTGGGGCCAACGTCCTGACTTTC. Its protein is CASSDRLTGANVLTF. The chain carries TRBV6-2 or TRBV6-3 and TRBJ2-6; maybe TRBD1 (6 bases). Germline CDR1 reads MNHEY; CDR2 reads SVGEGT. This CDR3 is 15 amino acids long. The ends were cut back, 6 bases at V and 2 bases at J, with 11 bases in the middle.

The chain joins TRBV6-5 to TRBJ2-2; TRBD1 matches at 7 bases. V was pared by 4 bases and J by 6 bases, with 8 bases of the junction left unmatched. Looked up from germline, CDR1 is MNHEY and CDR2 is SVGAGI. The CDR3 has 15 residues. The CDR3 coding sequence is TGTGCCAGCAGTTCAACAGGGGAAGGCGCCGGGGAGCTGTTTTTT. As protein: CASSSTGEGAGELFF.

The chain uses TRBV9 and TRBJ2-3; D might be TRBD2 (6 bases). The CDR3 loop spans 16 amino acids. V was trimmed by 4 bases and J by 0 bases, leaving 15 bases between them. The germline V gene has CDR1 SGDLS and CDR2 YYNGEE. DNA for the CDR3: TGTGCCAGCAGCCCCTCCGGGGGAGGTAGCACAGATACGCAGTATTTT. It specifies CASSPSGGGSTDTQYF.

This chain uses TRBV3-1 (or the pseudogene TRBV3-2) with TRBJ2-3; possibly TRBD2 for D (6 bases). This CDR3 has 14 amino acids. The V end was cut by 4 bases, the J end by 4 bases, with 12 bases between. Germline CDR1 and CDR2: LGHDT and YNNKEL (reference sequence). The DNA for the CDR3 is TGTGCCAGCAGCCCTACTAGCTACGCAGATACGCAGTATTTT. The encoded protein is CASSPTSYADTQYF.

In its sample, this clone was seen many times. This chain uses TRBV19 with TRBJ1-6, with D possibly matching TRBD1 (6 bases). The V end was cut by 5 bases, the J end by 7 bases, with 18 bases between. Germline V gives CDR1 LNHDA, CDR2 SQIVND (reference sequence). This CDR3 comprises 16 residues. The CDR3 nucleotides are TGTGCCAGTAGTTCCCAAGGGGGACAAGGCAATTCACCCCTCCACTTT. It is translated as CASSSQGGQGNSPLHF. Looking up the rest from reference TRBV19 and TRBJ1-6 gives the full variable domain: DGGITQSPKYLFRKEGQNVTLSCEQNLNHDAMYWYRQDPGQGLRLIYYSQIVNDFQKGDIAEGYSVSREKKESFPLTVTSAQKNPTAFYLCASSSQGGQGNSPLHFGNGTRLTVT.

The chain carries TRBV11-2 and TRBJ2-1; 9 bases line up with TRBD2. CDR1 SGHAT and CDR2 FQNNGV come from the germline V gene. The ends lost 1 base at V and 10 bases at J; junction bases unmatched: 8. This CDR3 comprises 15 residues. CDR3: CASSLGAAGGREQFF. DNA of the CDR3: TGTGCCAGCAGCTTAGGAGCAGCGGGAGGTCGGGAGCAGTTCTTC.

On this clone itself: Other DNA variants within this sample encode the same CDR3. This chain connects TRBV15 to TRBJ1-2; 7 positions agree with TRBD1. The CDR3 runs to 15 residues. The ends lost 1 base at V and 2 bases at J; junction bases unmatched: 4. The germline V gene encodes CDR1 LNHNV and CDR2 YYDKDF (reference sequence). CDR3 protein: CATSRGQGGNYGYTF. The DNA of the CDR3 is TGTGCCACCAGCAGAGGACAGGGAGGAAACTATGGCTACACCTTC.

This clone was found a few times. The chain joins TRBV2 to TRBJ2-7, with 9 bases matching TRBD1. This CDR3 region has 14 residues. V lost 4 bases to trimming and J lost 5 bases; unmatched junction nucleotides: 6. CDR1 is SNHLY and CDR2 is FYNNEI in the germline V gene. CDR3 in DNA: TGTGCCAGCAGTGTCCGGACAGGGGACGACGAGCAGTACTTC. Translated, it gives CASSVRTGDDEQYF. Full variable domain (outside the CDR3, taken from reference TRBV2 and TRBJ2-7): EPEVTQTPSHQVTQMGQEVILRCVPISNHLYFYWYRQILGQKVEFLVSFYNNEISEKSEIFDDQFSVERPDGSNFTLKIRSTKLEDSAMYFCASSVRTGDDEQYFGPGTRLTVT.

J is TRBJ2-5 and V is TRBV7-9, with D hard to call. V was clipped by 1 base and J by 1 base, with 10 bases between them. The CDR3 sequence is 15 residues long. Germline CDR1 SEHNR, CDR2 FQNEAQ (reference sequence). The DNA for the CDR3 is TGTGCCAGCAGCTTAGTTTGGAGCAGCCAAGAGACCCAGTACTTC. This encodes CASSLVWSSQETQYF.

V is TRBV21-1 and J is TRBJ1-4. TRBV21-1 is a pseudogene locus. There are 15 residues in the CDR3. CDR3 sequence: CASSKVHRGSEKLFF. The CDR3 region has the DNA TGTGCCAGCAGCAAAGTCCACCGAGGTAGTGAAAAACTGTTTTTT.

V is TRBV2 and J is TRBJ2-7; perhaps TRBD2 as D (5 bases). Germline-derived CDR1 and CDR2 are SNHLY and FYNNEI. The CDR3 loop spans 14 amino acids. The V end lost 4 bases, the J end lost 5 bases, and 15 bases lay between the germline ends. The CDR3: CASSVQRLTNEQYF. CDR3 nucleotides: TGTGCCAGCAGTGTTCAGCGACTAACGAACGAGCAGTACTTC. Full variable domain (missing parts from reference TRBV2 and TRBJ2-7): EPEVTQTPSHQVTQMGQEVILRCVPISNHLYFYWYRQILGQKVEFLVSFYNNEISEKSEIFDDQFSVERPDGSNFTLKIRSTKLEDSAMYFCASSVQRLTNEQYFGPGTRLTVT.

The CDR3 coding sequence is TGTGCCAGCAGTAGACAGGGCGTCTATGGCTACACCTTC. This translates into CASSRQGVYGYTF. The V and J genes are TRBV6-5 and TRBJ1-2; 7 bases align to TRBD1. CDR1 is MNHEY and CDR2 is SVGAGI in the germline V gene. This CDR3 region has 13 residues. Trimming at V came to 5 bases and at J to 4 bases, leaving 4 bases not matched to a gene.

The chain's CDR3 is CASSSAGGRQETQYF. DNA of the CDR3: TGCGCCAGCAGCTCGGCGGGGGGACGCCAAGAGACCCAGTACTTC. The V call is TRBV5-1, the J call TRBJ2-5; 8 bases agree with TRBD2. The CDR3 is 15 amino acids. Trimming cost V 3 bases and J 1 base; bases outside gene matches: 5. CDR1 and CDR2 from the germline V gene are SGHRS and YFSETQ.

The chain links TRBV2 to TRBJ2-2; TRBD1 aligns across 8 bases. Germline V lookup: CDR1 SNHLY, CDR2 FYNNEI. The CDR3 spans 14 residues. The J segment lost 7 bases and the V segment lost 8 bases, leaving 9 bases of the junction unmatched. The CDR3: CASSGQGQFGELFF. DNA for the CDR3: TGTGCCAGCTCAGGACAGGGACAATTCGGGGAGCTGTTTTTT.

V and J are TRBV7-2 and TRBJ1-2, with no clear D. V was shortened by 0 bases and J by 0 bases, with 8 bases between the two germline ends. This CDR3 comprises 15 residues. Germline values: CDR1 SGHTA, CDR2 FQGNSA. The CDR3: CASSLAPSSNYGYTF. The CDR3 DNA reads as TGTGCCAGCAGCTTAGCCCCGTCTTCTAACTATGGCTACACCTTC.

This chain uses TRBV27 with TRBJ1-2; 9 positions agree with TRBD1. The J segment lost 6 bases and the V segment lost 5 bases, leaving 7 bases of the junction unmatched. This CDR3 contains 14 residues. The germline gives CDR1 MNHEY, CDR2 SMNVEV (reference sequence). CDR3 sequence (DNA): TGTGCCAGCAGTGCTCCGGGACAGGGAAATGGCTACACCTTC. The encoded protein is CASSAPGQGNGYTF.

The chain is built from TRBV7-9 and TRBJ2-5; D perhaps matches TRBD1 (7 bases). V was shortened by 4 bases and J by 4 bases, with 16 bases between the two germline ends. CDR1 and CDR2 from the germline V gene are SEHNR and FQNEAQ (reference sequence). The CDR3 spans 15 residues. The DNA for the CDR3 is TGTGCCAGCAGCTCGCAGACAGGGACTCGAGAGACCCAGTACTTC. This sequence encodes CASSSQTGTRETQYF. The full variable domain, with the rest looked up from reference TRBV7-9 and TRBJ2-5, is DTGVSQNPRHKITKRGQNVTFRCDPISEHNRLYWYRQTLGQGPEFLTYFQNEAQLEKSRLLSDRFSAERPKGSFSTLEIQRTEQGDSAMYLCASSSQTGTRETQYFGPGTRLLVL.

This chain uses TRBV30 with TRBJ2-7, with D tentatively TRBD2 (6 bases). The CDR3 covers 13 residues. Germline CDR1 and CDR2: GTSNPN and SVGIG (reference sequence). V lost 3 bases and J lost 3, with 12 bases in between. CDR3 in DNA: TGTGCCTGGAGCCGAGCGGGTCTCTACGAGCAGTACTTC. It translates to CAWSRAGLYEQYF. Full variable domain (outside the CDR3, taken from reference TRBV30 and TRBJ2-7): SQTIHQWPATLVQPVGSPLSLECTVEGTSNPNLYWYRQAAGRGLQLLFYSVGIGQISSEVPQNLSASRPQDRQFILSSKKLLLSDSGFYLCAWSRAGLYEQYFGPGTRLTVT.

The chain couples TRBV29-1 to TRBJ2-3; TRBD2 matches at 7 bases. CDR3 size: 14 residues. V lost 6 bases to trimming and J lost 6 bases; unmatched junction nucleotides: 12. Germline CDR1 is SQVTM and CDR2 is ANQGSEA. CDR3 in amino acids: CSVILASSGDTQYF. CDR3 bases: TGCAGCGTGATACTAGCGAGCAGCGGTGATACGCAGTATTTT.

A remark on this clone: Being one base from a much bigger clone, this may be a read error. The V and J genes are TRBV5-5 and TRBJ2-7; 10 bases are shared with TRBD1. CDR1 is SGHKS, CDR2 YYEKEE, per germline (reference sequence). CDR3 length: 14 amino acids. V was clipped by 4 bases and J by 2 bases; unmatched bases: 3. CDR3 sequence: CASSAGTGAYEQYF. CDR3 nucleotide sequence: TGTGCCAGCAGCGCCGGGACAGGGGCCTACGAGCAGTACTTC. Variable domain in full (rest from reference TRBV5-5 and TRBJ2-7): DAGVTQSPTHLIKTRGQQVTLRCSPISGHKSVSWYQQVLGQGPQFIFQYYEKEERGRGNFPDRFSARQFPNYSSELNVNALLLGDSALYLCASSAGTGAYEQYFGPGTRLTVT.

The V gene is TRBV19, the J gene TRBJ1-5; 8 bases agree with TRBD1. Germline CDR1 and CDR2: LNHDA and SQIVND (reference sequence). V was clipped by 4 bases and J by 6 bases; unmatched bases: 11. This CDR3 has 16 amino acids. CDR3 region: CASSTYGTGTRQPQHF. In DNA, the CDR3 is TGTGCCAGTAGTACCTACGGGACAGGCACCCGTCAGCCCCAGCATTTT.

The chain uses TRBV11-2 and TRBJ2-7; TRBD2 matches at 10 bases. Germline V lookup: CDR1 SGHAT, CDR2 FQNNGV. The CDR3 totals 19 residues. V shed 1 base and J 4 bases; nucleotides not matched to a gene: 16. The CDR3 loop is CASSLGSGLEAGGQYEQYF. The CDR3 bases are TGTGCCAGCAGCTTAGGGAGTGGATTGGAAGCGGGGGGGCAATACGAGCAGTACTTC.

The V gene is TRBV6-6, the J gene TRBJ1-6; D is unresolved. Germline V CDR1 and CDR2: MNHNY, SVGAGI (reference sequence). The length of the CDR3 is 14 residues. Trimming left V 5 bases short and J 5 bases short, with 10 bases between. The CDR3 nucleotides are TGTGCCAGCAGTCCCCTTCTAAATAATTCACCCCTCCACTTT. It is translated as CASSPLLNNSPLHF.